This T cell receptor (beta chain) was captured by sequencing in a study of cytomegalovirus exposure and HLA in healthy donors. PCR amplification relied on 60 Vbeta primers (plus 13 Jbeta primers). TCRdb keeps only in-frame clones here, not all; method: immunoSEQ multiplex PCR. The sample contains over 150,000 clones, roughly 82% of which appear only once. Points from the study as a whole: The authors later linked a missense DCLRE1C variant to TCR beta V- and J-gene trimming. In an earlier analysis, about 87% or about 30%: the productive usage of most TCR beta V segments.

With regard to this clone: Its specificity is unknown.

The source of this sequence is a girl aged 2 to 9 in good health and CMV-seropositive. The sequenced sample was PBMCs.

In DNA form, the CDR3 reads TGCGCCAGCAGCCAAGTGGGCGGGAGCCCCTACAATGAGCAGTTCTTC. It encodes CASSQVGGSPYNEQFF. The rearrangement links TRBV4-1 to TRBJ2-1; 7 bases are shared with TRBD2. The CDR3 is made up of 16 amino acids. Trimming at V came to 1 base and at J to 2 bases, leaving 5 bases not matched to a gene. Germline-derived CDR1 and CDR2 are MGHRA and YSYEKL.